The clone carrying this T cell receptor beta chain was recorded once. What it binds is unknown. At one end the junction does not follow the germline gene, possibly because of a read error. The data derive from a study of tumor and adjacent non-tumor tissue in lung cancer. Study as a whole: The cohort had 12 adenocarcinoma, a couple of squamous cell and 1 small cell patients. Stage I to III disease affected roughly ten men and roughly five women aged about 31 to 85.

The template was RNA from unsorted bulk tissue. Newly diagnosed lung cancer patients had thoracic surgery in China, August–late 2014, without prior chemotherapy. The study's findings and limits: Compared with tumor, normal lung showed significantly lower TCR diversity.

Germline V gives CDR1 DFQATT, CDR2 SNEGSKA (reference sequence). There are 15 residues in the CDR3. The library came from three nested PCR rounds adapted from ARM-PCR protocols. TCRdb fed the multiplex PCR reads into MiXCR, producing one record per CDR3 protein. The sample consists of about 70,000 distinct CDR3 sequences, less than 80% of them appearing once. Sequencing was done on a sample of lung tumor tissue. The chain has TRBV20-1 and TRBJ1-1, with 8 positions matching TRBD1. This sequence was found in a man aged 60 to 75 with non-small cell lung cancer. The CDR3 region is CTARRTGLMNTEAFF. The CDR3 coding sequence is TGCACTGCTAGAAGGACAGGGTTGATGAACACTGAAGCTTTCTTT.